This T cell receptor (beta chain) was documented in a study of shared clonotypes between healthy human individuals. V was cut by 1 base and J by 7 bases, with 7 bases left in between. Germline V CDR1 and CDR2: SGHTA, FQGNSA. CDR3 length: 12 amino acids. Profiled with immunoSEQ multiplex PCR; TCRdb holds only in-frame clones, not every one. Of about 2.3 million clones listed, roughly 92% were seen once; the top ten hold 0.37%. The sequenced material came from naive CD4+ T cells from PBMCs. Subset noted: CD45RA+ positively selected. The clonotype was recovered from a man aged 18-30 years in good health. Some clones in this sample may be carry-over from other donors' samples. This chain uses TRBV7-2 with TRBJ1-2, with D unresolved. The CDR3 sequence is CASSLDLFGYTF. As DNA, the CDR3 is TGTGCCAGCAGCTTAGATTTGTTTGGCTACACCTTC.